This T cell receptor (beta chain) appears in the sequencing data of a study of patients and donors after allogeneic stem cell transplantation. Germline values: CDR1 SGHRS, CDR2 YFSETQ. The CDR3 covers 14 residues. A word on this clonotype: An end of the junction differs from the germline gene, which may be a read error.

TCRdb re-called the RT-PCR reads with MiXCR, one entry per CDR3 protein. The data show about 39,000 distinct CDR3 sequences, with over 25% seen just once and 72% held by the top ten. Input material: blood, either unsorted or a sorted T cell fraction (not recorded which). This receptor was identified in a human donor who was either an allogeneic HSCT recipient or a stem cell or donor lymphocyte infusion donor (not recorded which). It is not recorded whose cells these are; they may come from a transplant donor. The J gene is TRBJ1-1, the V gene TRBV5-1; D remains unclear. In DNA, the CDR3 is TGCGCCAGCAGCTTGGCACCGATGAACACTGAAGTTTTCTTT. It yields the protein CASSLAPMNTEVFF. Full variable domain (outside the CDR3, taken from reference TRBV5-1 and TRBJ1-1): KAGVTQTPRYLIKTRGQQVTLSCSPISGHRSVSWYQQTPGQGLQFLFEYFSETQRNKGNFPGRFSGRQFSNSRSEMNVSTLELGDSALYLCASSLAPMNTEVFFGQGTRLTVV.